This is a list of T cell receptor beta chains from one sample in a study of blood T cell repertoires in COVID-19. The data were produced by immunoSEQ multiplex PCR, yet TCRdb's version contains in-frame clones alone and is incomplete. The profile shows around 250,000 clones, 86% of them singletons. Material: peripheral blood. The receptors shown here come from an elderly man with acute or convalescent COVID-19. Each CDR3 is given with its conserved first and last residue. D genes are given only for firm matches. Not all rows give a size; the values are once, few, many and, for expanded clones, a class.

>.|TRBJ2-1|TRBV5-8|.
TGTGCCAGCAGCTCCAATCGAGGTTTGAAGTTCTTC
CASSSNRGLKFF
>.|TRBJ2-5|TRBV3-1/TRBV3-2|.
TGTGCCAGCAGCCAACGCGAGGTAGAGACCCAGTACTTC
CASSQREVETQYF
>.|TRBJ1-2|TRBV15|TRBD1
TGTGCCACCAGGTCAGGGGGTTCGACAGCTAACTATGGCTACACCTTC
CATRSGGSTANYGYTF
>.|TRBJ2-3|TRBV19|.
TGTGCCAGTTCGTTTGCAGATACGCAGTATTTT
CASSFADTQYF
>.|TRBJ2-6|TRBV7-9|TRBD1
TGTGCCAGCAGCGCGGAACAGGGGGCCTTAACTGGGGCCAACGTCCTGACTTTC
CASSAEQGALTGANVLTF
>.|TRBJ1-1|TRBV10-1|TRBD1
TGCGCCAGCAGCCGGGACAGAACTAAAACTGAAGCTTTCTTT
CASSRDRTKTEAFF
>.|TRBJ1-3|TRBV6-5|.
TGTGCCAGCAGTTTTGGAGGGGCTGGAAACACCATATATTTT
CASSFGGAGNTIYF
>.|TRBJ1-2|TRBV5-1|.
TGCGCCAGCAGCTTGGAAGCTCTCTATGGCTACACCTTC
CASSLEALYGYTF
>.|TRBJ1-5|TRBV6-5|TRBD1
TGTGCCAGCAGAGAGGACAGGGCTACCAATCAGCCCCAGCATTTT
CASREDRATNQPQHF
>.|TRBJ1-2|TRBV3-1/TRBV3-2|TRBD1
TGTGCCAGCAGCCAAGATACACAGGGGGCTGGCGGCTACACCTTC
CASSQDTQGAGGYTF
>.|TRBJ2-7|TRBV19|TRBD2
TGTGCCAGTAGTACAAAAGCGGGAGGGCCGCTAGGCGAGCAGTACTTC
CASSTKAGGPLGEQYF
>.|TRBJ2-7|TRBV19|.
TGTGCCAGTAGTGCTGGCCGATCCTACGAGCAGTACTTC
CASSAGRSYEQYF
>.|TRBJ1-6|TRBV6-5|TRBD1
TGTGCCAGCAGTACCCGGGACAGGGAAAATTCACCCCTCCACTTT
CASSTRDRENSPLHF
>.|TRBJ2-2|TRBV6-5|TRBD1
TGTGCCCACCAGGGACAGGTCTACACCGGGGAGCTGTTTTTT
CAHQGQVYTGELFF
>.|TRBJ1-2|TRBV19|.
TGTGCCAGTAGTATGCGGGGTTTAAATGGCTACACCTTC
CASSMRGLNGYTF
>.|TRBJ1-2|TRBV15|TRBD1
TGTGCCACCAGCAGACAGGGGGCTGGTGGCTACACCTTC
CATSRQGAGGYTF
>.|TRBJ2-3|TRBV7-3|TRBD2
TGTGCCAGCAGCCTAGCCGGGACTAGCGTCACAGATACGCAGTATTTT
CASSLAGTSVTDTQYF
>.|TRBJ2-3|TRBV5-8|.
TGTGCCAGCAGCCCCGGTCGTGCTCAAAACACAGATACGCAGTATTTT
CASSPGRAQNTDTQYF
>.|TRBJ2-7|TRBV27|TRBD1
TGTGCCAGCGGGGTAGGGACAGGAGCCTACGAGCAGTACTTC
CASGVGTGAYEQYF
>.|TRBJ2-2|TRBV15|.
TGTGCCACCGGTCTAGCGAACACCGGGGAGCTGTTTTTT
CATGLANTGELFF
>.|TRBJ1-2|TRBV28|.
TGTGCCACCCGAGGGTTAGACTATGGCTACACCTTC
CATRGLDYGYTF
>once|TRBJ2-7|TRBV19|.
TGTGCCAGTAGTTTAATTTCTTTCGGTGAGCAGTACTTC
CASSLISFGEQYF
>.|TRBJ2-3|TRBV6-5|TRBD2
TGTGCCAGCAGTCCAAGCGGGGGGGGAGATACGCAGTATTTT
CASSPSGGGDTQYF
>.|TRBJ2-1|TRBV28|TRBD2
TGTGCCAGCAGTTTAAGAGTCGGGAGGGCCGAAAATAGACATGAGCAGTTCTTC
CASSLRVGRAENRHEQFF
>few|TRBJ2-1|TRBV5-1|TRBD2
TGCGCCAGCAGCTTTGGAATCCGCGGGAGTTACGACAATGAGCAGTTCTTC
CASSFGIRGSYDNEQFF
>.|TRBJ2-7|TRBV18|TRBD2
TGTGCCAGCTCACCTACTAGCGGGAGGCTCTACGAGCAGTACTTC
CASSPTSGRLYEQYF
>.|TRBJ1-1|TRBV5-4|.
TGTGCCAGCAGCCCTCGTTTCGGACAGATTAACACTGAAGCTTTCTTT
CASSPRFGQINTEAFF
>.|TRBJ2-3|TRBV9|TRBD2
TGTGCCAGCAGCGTAGACTCGGCGGGAGGGCCGAAAGATACGCAGTATTTT
CASSVDSAGGPKDTQYF
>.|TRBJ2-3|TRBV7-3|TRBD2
TGTGCCAGCAGCTTAGGGGCCGGACTAGCGGGAGATACGCAGTATTTT
CASSLGAGLAGDTQYF
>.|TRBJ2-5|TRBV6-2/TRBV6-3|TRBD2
TGTGCCAGCAGTTACCCCCGGACTAGCGGAGGGAAGAAGACCCAGTACTTC
CASSYPRTSGGKKTQYF
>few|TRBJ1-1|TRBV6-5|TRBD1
TGTGCCAGCACCAATGGAGGGGCAGGGGGCGAGTCTTTCTTT
CASTNGGAGGESFF
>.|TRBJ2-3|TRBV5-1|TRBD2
TGCGCCAGCAGCTTGAGTCTAGCGGGAGTGGATACGCAGTATTTT
CASSLSLAGVDTQYF
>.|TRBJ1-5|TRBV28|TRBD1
TGTGCCAGCAGAAGGACAGGGGGCGCGCCCCAGCATTTT
CASRRTGGAPQHF
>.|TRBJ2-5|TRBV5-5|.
TGTGCCAGCAGCTTTGAACAGGAGACCCAGTACTTC
CASSFEQETQYF
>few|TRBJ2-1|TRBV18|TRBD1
TGTGCCAGCTCACCGCCGGGACAGGGAAACAATGAGCAGTTCTTC
CASSPPGQGNNEQFF
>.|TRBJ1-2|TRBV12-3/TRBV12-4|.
TGTGCCAGCAGCGCGATCTCGGGCTATGGCTACACCTTC
CASSAISGYGYTF
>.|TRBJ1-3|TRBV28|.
TGTGCCAGCACCGAGGCCGGAAACACCATATATTTT
CASTEAGNTIYF
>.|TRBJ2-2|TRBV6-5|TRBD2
TGTGCCAGCAGTCGACTAGCGGAGAACACCGGGGAGCTGTTTTTT
CASSRLAENTGELFF
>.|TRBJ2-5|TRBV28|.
TGTGCCAGCAGCCCTCCGACAGGCCGGACCCAGTACTTC
CASSPPTGRTQYF
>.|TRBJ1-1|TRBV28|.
TGTGCCAGCTCAGTGGACACTGAAGCTTTCTTT
CASSVDTEAFF
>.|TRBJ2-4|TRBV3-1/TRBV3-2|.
TGTGCCAGCAGCCAAGATGGACTAGCCAAAAACATTCAGTACTTC
CASSQDGLAKNIQYF